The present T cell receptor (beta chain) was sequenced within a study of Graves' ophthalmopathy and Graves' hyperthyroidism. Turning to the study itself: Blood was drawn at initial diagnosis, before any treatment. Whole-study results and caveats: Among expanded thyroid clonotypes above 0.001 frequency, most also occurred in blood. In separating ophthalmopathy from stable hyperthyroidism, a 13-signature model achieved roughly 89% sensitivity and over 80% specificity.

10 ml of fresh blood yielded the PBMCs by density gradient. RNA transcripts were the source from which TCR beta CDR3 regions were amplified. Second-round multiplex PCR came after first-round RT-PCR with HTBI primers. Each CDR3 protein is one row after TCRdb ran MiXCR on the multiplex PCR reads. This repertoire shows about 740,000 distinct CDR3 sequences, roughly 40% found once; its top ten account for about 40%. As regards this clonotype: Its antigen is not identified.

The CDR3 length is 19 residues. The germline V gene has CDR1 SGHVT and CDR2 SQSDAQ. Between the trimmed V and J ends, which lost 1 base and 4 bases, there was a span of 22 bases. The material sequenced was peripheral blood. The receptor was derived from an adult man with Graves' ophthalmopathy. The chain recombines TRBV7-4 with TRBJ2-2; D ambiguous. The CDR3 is CASSLGLPLVRLSTGELFF. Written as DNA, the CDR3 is TGTGCCAGCAGCTTAGGGCTCCCCCTCGTACGCCTGAGCACCGGGGAGCTGTTTTTT.